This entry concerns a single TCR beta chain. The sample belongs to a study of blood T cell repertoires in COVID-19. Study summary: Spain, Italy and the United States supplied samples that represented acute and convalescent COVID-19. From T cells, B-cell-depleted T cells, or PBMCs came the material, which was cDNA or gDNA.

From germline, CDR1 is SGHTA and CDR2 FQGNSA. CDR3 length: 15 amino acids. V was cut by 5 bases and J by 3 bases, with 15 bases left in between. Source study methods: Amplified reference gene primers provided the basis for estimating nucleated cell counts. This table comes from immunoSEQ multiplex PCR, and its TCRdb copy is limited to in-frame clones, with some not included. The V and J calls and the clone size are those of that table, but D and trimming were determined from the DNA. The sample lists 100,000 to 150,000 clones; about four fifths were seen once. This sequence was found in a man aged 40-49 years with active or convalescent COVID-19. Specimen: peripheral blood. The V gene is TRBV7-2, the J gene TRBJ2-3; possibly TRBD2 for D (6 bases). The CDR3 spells CASSPGRAGTDTQYF. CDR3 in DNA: TGTGCCAGCAGCCCGGGTCGTGCGGGGACAGATACGCAGTATTTT.